A single TCR beta chain is shown here with its context. Trimming removed 5 bases from V and 3 bases from J; junction bases left unmatched: 14. Germline V gene sequence: CDR1 LNHDA, CDR2 SQIVND (reference sequence). This CDR3 is 17 amino acids long. This entry comes from a study of blood T cell repertoires in COVID-19. TCRdb's table, derived via immunoSEQ multiplex PCR, lists solely in-frame clones and lacks some. Found here are around 190,000 clones, over 70% of them singletons; the top ten hold around 6.9%. V is TRBV19 and J is TRBJ2-3, with 7 bases that match TRBD1. Specimen: peripheral blood. The source is a man in his 60s with acute or convalescent COVID-19. CDR3 loop: CASSSATGSVGTDTQYF. CDR3 DNA sequence: TGTGCCAGTAGTTCCGCGACAGGGTCTGTGGGGACAGATACGCAGTATTTT. Complete variable domain (other parts from reference TRBV19 and TRBJ2-3): DGGITQSPKYLFRKEGQNVTLSCEQNLNHDAMYWYRQDPGQGLRLIYYSQIVNDFQKGDIAEGYSVSREKKESFPLTVTSAQKNPTAFYLCASSSATGSVGTDTQYFGPGTRLTVL.